The 25 T cell receptor beta chains below were found in one sample sequenced in a study of T cells after yellow fever vaccination. Each CDR3 protein is one row after TCRdb ran MiXCR on the 5' RACE reads. The table has around 360,000 distinct CDR3 sequences, 9.5% to 13% seen once. The sequencing used PBMCs, collected on the day of the first yellow fever vaccination. Receptors were obtained from a man between 18 and 29 years old who received the YFV17D yellow fever vaccine.

The chain joins TRBV3-1 to TRBJ1-2, with TRBD1 as a possible D gene (5 bases). Trimming removed 6 bases at V and 8 bases at J, with 10 bases between. The germline V gene has CDR1 LGHDT and CDR2 YNNKEL (reference sequence). This CDR3 contains 11 residues. The CDR3 coding sequence is TGTGCCAGCAGTAGCAGGGTCGGCTACACCTTC. It yields the protein CASSSRVGYTF.

In this sample, this clonotype turned up a few times. V and J are TRBV20-1 and TRBJ2-7, with 7 bases lining up with TRBD1. CDR3 length equals 13 residues. With V trimmed by 4 bases and J by 4 bases, 7 bases remained unmatched. CDR1 is DFQATT, CDR2 SNEGSKA, per germline (reference sequence). The CDR3 bases are TGCAGTGCTAAAAGGGACAGCCTTTACGAGCAGTACTTC. Translation: CSAKRDSLYEQYF.

This clonotype appeared a few times. The genes are TRBV20-1 and TRBJ1-1, with no clear D. V lost 2 bases and J 11 bases, leaving 12 bases between the germline ends. Germline V lookup: CDR1 DFQATT, CDR2 SNEGSKA (reference sequence). The length of the CDR3 is 11 residues. CDR3 sequence: CSARPPFHAFF. CDR3 coding DNA: TGCAGTGCTAGACCCCCTTTCCATGCTTTCTTT.

The sample holds many counts of this clonotype. V usage is TRBV27 and J usage is TRBJ1-5; D is perhaps TRBD1 (6 bases). This CDR3 comprises 15 residues. Germline V gene data show CDR1 as MNHEY and CDR2 as SMNVEV (reference sequence). Trimming cost V 6 bases and J 0 bases, with 12 bases left between them. CDR3 loop: CASSPTGFSNQPQHF. CDR3 sequence (DNA): TGTGCCAGCAGCCCAACAGGGTTTAGCAATCAGCCCCAGCATTTT.

The rearrangement links TRBV11-2 to TRBJ2-5, with D possibly matching TRBD2 (5 bases). Trimming pared 3 bases from V and 6 bases from J, leaving 11 bases between. The germline gives CDR1 SGHAT, CDR2 FQNNGV. This CDR3 comprises 13 residues. The CDR3 loop is CASSFDYVQTQYF. In DNA, the CDR3 is TGTGCCAGCAGCTTTGACTATGTGCAGACCCAGTACTTC.

The chain is built from TRBV11-2 and TRBJ1-2; D call uncertain. Germline V lookup: CDR1 SGHAT, CDR2 FQNNGV. The CDR3 is made up of 13 amino acids. V was shortened by 0 bases and J by 3 bases, with 5 bases between the two germline ends. The CDR3 region is CASSLDTYYGYTF. The CDR3 DNA is TGTGCCAGCAGCTTAGACACCTACTATGGCTACACCTTC. The full variable domain, in which reference TRBV11-2 and TRBJ1-2 provide the parts outside the CDR3, is EAGVAQSPRYKIIEKRQSVAFWCNPISGHATLYWYQQILGQGPKLLIQFQNNGVVDDSQLPKDRFSAERLKGVDSTLKIQPAKLEDSAVYLCASSLDTYYGYTFGSGTRLTVV.

Only a few counts were recorded for this clonotype. CDR3 loop: CASSFVGSTGGSDTQYF. CDR3 coding DNA: TGTGCCAGCAGTTTTGTGGGGAGCACAGGGGGGTCAGATACGCAGTATTTT. This chain links TRBV12-3 or TRBV12-4 with TRBJ2-3; 8 nucleotides line up with TRBD1. Germline trimming cut 3 bases from V and 4 bases from J; bases unmatched to any gene: 12. The CDR3 covers 17 residues.

This clonotype was picked up many times. CDR3 sequence reads: CASSQDRVNTEAFF. For the CDR3, the DNA is TGTGCCAGCAGCCAAGATCGTGTGAACACTGAAGCTTTCTTT. The rearrangement uses TRBV3-1 and TRBJ1-1; D is unclear. The CDR3 runs to 14 residues. CDR1 is LGHDT and CDR2 is YNNKEL in the germline V gene (reference sequence). V lost 0 bases and J 0 bases, leaving 5 bases between the germline ends. Using reference TRBV3-1 and TRBJ1-1 for the parts outside the CDR3, the full variable domain is DTAVSQTPKYLVTQMGNDKSIKCEQNLGHDTMYWYKQDSKKFLKIMFSYNNKELIINETVPNRFSPKSPDKAHLNLHINSLELGDSAVYFCASSQDRVNTEAFFGQGTRLTVV.

This clonotype was recorded a few times. V gene TRBV20-1 combines with J gene TRBJ1-2, with D tentatively TRBD1 (6 bases). The CDR3 contains 16 residues. Trimming stripped 4 bases from V and 6 bases from J, with 24 bases between. Germline V gene sequence: CDR1 DFQATT, CDR2 SNEGSKA (reference sequence). CDR3 DNA: TGCAGTGCTATAGACAGGTCCAATCGCTGGGAGAATGGCTACACCTTC. This gives the protein CSAIDRSNRWENGYTF.

The V and J genes are TRBV11-1 and TRBJ2-4; D may match TRBD1 or TRBD2 (5 bases each). Germline V gene data show CDR1 as SGHAT and CDR2 as FQDESV (reference sequence). With 5 bases removed from V and 1 base from J, the gap between germline ends came to 21 bases. The CDR3 sequence is 18 residues long. CDR3 sequence: CASSPRDGSPFAKNIQYF. Written as DNA, the CDR3 is TGTGCCAGCAGCCCCCGGGACGGATCACCCTTTGCCAAAAACATTCAGTACTTC.

In this sample, this clonotype turned up a few times. The rearrangement links TRBV9 to TRBJ1-4; unclear D gene. From germline, CDR1 is SGDLS and CDR2 YYNGEE. This CDR3 region has 15 residues. The germline V and J ends were trimmed by 0 bases and 5 bases, with 11 bases remaining between them. The CDR3 is CASSVGERENEKLFF. Written as DNA, the CDR3 is TGTGCCAGCAGCGTAGGAGAAAGGGAAAATGAAAAACTGTTTTTT.

This clonotype was seen at least ten times. CDR3 loop: CASSLGNGEETQYF. CDR3 DNA sequence: TGCGCCAGCAGCTTGGGGAATGGAGAAGAGACCCAGTACTTC. V and J are TRBV5-1 and TRBJ2-5; D gene unclear. Germline CDR1 reads SGHRS; CDR2 reads YFSETQ. This CDR3 comprises 14 residues. The V end was cut by 0 bases, the J end by 3 bases, with 9 bases between.

This clonotype appeared a few times. The rearrangement joins TRBV7-9 to TRBJ1-1; no definite D call. The CDR3 is 15 residues long. Trimming removed 4 bases from V and 1 base from J, with 13 bases in between. Germline loops: CDR1 SEHNR, CDR2 FQNEAQ (reference sequence). The DNA for the CDR3 is TGTGCCAGCAGCTCCGATGTAGTTTCGAACACTGAAGCTTTCTTT. Encoded protein: CASSSDVVSNTEAFF. Based on the CDR3 plus reference TRBV7-9 and TRBJ1-1, the full variable domain is DTGVSQNPRHKITKRGQNVTFRCDPISEHNRLYWYRQTLGQGPEFLTYFQNEAQLEKSRLLSDRFSAERPKGSFSTLEIQRTEQGDSAMYLCASSSDVVSNTEAFFGQGTRLTVV.

The rearrangement joins TRBV7-6 to TRBJ2-5; D not resolved. Trimming pared 4 bases from V and 0 bases from J, leaving 3 bases between. The CDR3 runs to 12 residues. Germline V gene sequence: CDR1 SGHVS, CDR2 FNYEAQ. Here the CDR3 reads CASSWYQETQYF. In DNA form, the CDR3 reads TGTGCCAGCAGCTGGTACCAAGAGACCCAGTACTTC.

In this sample, this clonotype turned up a few times. The genes are TRBV7-9 and TRBJ2-3; the match to TRBD2 covers 10 bases. Germline V gives CDR1 SEHNR, CDR2 FQNEAQ (reference sequence). The CDR3 extends over 15 amino acids. The junction had 8 bases not matched to a gene; V was cut back by 7 bases and J by 4 bases. DNA of the CDR3: TGTGCCAGCATCCCTGGACTAGCGGCTTCAGATACGCAGTATTTT. Translated, it gives CASIPGLAASDTQYF.

This clonotype has only a few counts. The gene calls are TRBV4-3 and TRBJ2-7; 9 bases are shared with TRBD2. CDR1 and CDR2 (germline): LGHNA, YSLEER. This CDR3 has 18 residues. After removal of 0 bases from V and 3 bases from J, the junction contained 12 bases not matched to a gene. The CDR3 sequence is CASSQDLKASGVSYEQYF. The CDR3 DNA reads TGCGCCAGCAGCCAAGATCTGAAGGCTAGCGGGGTTAGCTACGAGCAGTACTTC.

This clonotype appeared once. The rearrangement uses TRBV5-6 and TRBJ1-2, with 9 bases that match TRBD1. The CDR3 is 14 residues long. With 4 bases clipped from V and 13 bases from J, the junction kept 14 bases outside the gene matches. CDR1 and CDR2 (germline): SGHDT, YYEEEE. Here the CDR3 reads CASSRGDRVLAFTF. The CDR3 DNA reads TGTGCCAGCAGCCGGGGGGACAGGGTCCTAGCCTTCACCTTC.

The chain uses TRBV29-1 and TRBJ2-1; TRBD1 matches at 10 bases. The CDR3 sequence is 15 residues long. Germline CDR1 and CDR2: SQVTM and ANQGSEA. After removal of 6 bases from V and 5 bases from J, the junction contained 10 bases not matched to a gene. CDR3 sequence reads: CSVDLGTGEHNEQFF. In nucleotides, the CDR3 is TGCAGCGTAGACCTCGGGACAGGGGAACACAATGAGCAGTTCTTC.

This clonotype was detected only a few times. The chain has TRBV12-3 or TRBV12-4 and TRBJ2-5; 8 bases map to TRBD2. This CDR3 has 14 residues. V lost 6 bases to trimming and J lost 4 bases; unmatched junction nucleotides: 7. The CDR3 bases are TGTGCCAGCAGACCCCGGGGGGGCCGAGAGACCCAGTACTTC. Encoded protein: CASRPRGGRETQYF.

This chain uses TRBV5-1 with TRBJ2-7; 9 nucleotides match TRBD1. CDR1 and CDR2 from the germline V gene are SGHRS and YFSETQ. The CDR3 consists of 17 residues. J gave up 5 bases and V 4 bases, and 16 bases lay outside the gene matches. CDR3 region: CASSAEPAGTGIDEQYV. The CDR3, as DNA: TGCGCCAGCAGCGCCGAACCCGCCGGGACAGGGATAGACGAGCAGTACGTC.

This chain uses TRBV4-3 with TRBJ2-1; 9 nucleotides line up with TRBD2. CDR3 length: 14 residues. The germline V gene has CDR1 LGHNA and CDR2 YSLEER. The V segment lost 3 bases and the J segment 6 bases; nucleotides outside the gene matches: 3. CDR3 nucleotide sequence: TGCGCCAGCAGCCATCGCGGGGGGGCCAATGAGCAGTTCTTC. Residues: CASSHRGGANEQFF.

This clonotype was seen a few times. V gene TRBV5-1 combines with J gene TRBJ1-1; the match to TRBD1 covers 7 bases. The CDR3 runs to 15 residues. Germline CDR1 SGHRS, CDR2 YFSETQ. V dropped 4 bases and J dropped 2; count of bases not matched to a gene: 8. This CDR3 reads CASSPDREANTEAFF. In DNA form, the CDR3 reads TGCGCCAGCAGCCCCGACAGGGAAGCCAACACTGAAGCTTTCTTT.

At least ten counts were recorded for this clonotype. This chain joins TRBV7-2 and TRBJ2-1; D is unresolved. This CDR3 spans 13 amino acids. The germline V gene has CDR1 SGHTA and CDR2 FQGNSA. The V gene lost 5 bases and the J gene lost 0 bases, with 5 bases spanning the gap. CDR3 in DNA: TGTGCCAGCAGCCGTAGCTCCTACAATGAGCAGTTCTTC. Protein: CASSRSSYNEQFF.

This chain connects TRBV11-1 to TRBJ2-5, with TRBD2 matching over 10 bases. V was clipped by 0 bases and J by 5 bases; unmatched bases: 6. CDR1 is SGHAT and CDR2 is FQDESV in the germline V gene (reference sequence). The CDR3 is made up of 16 amino acids. The CDR3 bases are TGTGCCAGCAGCTTAGCGGCTAGCGGGGGTGGCGAGACCCAGTACTTC. Translating gives CASSLAASGGGETQYF.

This rearrangement joins TRBV19 to TRBJ2-3; D is unclear. CDR1 is LNHDA, CDR2 SQIVND, per germline (reference sequence). The V and J ends lost 3 bases and 2 bases respectively, with 15 bases between them. The CDR3 has 16 amino acids. The CDR3 region is CASSIGLPKATDTQYF. CDR3 coding DNA: TGTGCCAGTAGTATCGGGCTGCCAAAAGCCACAGATACGCAGTATTTT.